A selection of T cell receptor beta chains follows, all from one sample in a study of cytomegalovirus exposure and HLA in healthy donors. Only in-frame clones appear in the TCRdb table, and some are missing; sequencing was by immunoSEQ multiplex PCR. The table shows over 120,000 clones, with approximately 80% occurring only once. The sequenced material came from PBMCs. The receptors derive from a man over 45 in good health and CMV-seronegative. Both conserved end residues are part of each CDR3. The order of the fields is V gene, D gene, CDR3 length, CDR3 protein. A D gene is named only where the DNA matches it firmly.

TRBV7-2	TRBD2	15	CASTPKGLGVYEQYF
TRBV27	NA	14	CASSWAGSNYGYTF
TRBV15	NA	16	CATSKGEYATNEKLFF
TRBV19	NA	15	CASTNRGRDTGELFF
TRBV5-8	TRBD1	17	CASSTDRGTISNTEAFF
TRBV5-6	NA	13	CASSAGFFEKLFF
TRBV28	NA	11	CAGASNTEAFF
TRBV27	TRBD2	15	CASRGLAGLTDTQYF
TRBV15	TRBD1	15	CATSRSQTGYQPQHF
TRBV7-7	TRBD2	15	CASSFRAGGPNEQFF
TRBV5-1	NA	15	CASRTRDIDQETQYF
TRBV29-1	NA	12	CSVENHGYEQYF
TRBV7-2	TRBD2	15	CASASLASSTDTQYF
TRBV19	TRBD1	17	CASSISQGALNTGELFF
TRBV4-2	NA	15	CASSQGGGNQETQYF
TRBV7-3	TRBD1	17	CASSPRRLTGGRNEQFF
TRBV7-9	TRBD1	13	CASSSDRVEKLFF
TRBV30	NA	12	CAWSANRAEQYF
TRBV12-5	TRBD2	16	CASGFIIAGGYNEQFF
TRBV29-1	TRBD2	13	CSVVTSVPDEQYF
TRBV12-1	NA	15	CASSFDAGINYEQYF
TRBV27	TRBD1	15	CASSSYRGLKGTQYF
TRBV29-1	NA	11	CSVEQGETQYF
TRBV12-2	NA	17	CASRLEGTSGGQETQYF
TRBV5-4	NA	14	CASRVIGATDTQYF
TRBV15	TRBD1	15	CATSIQGGKTDTQYF
TRBV28	TRBD2	12	CASFASGNEQYF
TRBV5-1	NA	12	CASSFVSNEQFF
TRBV9	TRBD2	16	CASSEGLAGAWETQYF
TRBV10-1	NA	14	CASSPRRAGNEQFF
TRBV6-1	NA	14	CASSLDRLGEKLFF
TRBV19	NA	14	CASSMLAEGETQYF
TRBV2	TRBD2	19	CASSNLRWASGTSTDTQYF
TRBV10-1	NA	14	CATTGSYSNQPQHF
TRBV29-1	NA	12	CSVGRESYEQYF
TRBV6-1	NA	13	CASSEERGETQYF
TRBV11-2	TRBD2	17	CASSLVSSGVYQETQYF
TRBV19	TRBD1	14	CASSSGQVLEKLFF
TRBV7-9	NA	15	CASSQGTGVYNEQFF
TRBV2	NA	15	CASRMERGQGQPQHF
TRBV7-9	NA	16	CASSLGGGMGTGELFF
TRBV4-2	TRBD1	17	CASSQTRTGFSNQPQHF
TRBV30	TRBD1	14	CAWNRDRGQTEAFF
TRBV4-1	TRBD2	19	CASSQEAGHRAGLADTQYF
TRBV2	NA	14	CASYGGSNTGKLFF
TRBV2	TRBD1	16	CASRAHPTGPNTEAFF
TRBV4-1	TRBD1	13	CASSQPDRPLSFF
TRBV27	TRBD2	17	CASSLYFPPGTRHTQYF
TRBV5-4	TRBD2	16	CASSPLAGGPVNEQFF
TRBV19	TRBD1	16	CASSIMGQGNTGELFF
TRBV30	NA	12	CAWSVIPGHQHF
TRBV9	NA	13	CASSTTVNTEAFF
TRBV7-9	NA	12	CASSSGILGYTF
TRBV30	TRBD2	16	CACKAGGASGANVLTF
TRBV11-3	TRBD1	16	CASSGGTGSVTYEQYF